Listed below are T cell receptor beta chains from one sample, sequenced in a study of naive and memory T cell subsets. TCRdb itself ran the 5' RACE reads through MiXCR, one entry per CDR3 protein. The sample gives 58,000 or so distinct CDR3 sequences, under 10% of which show up once; almost 10% is in the top ten. These receptors all come from a female donor in good health. Both conserved end residues are part of each CDR3. The D gene is left open where the match is weak. Clone size is not always given. Where it is, it says once, few, many or a class for expanded clones.

.	TRBV12-3/TRBV12-4	many	TRBJ2-1	CASSFGLFGGSAYNEQFF	TGTGCCAGCAGTTTCGGCCTTTTTGGGGGGTCGGCCTACAATGAGCAGTTCTTC
.	TRBV7-9	many	TRBJ2-3	CASSLTGPDTQYF	TGTGCCAGCAGCTTAACGGGCCCAGATACGCAGTATTTT
.	TRBV2	many	TRBJ1-4	CASGGNWLFF	TGTGCCAGCGGCGGGAACTGGCTGTTTTTT
.	TRBV2	many	TRBJ1-4	CASTPRGEGTNEKLFF	TGTGCCAGCACCCCACGAGGGGAAGGAACTAATGAAAAACTGTTTTTT
TRBD1	TRBV19	.	TRBJ2-1	CASNPTGNSYNEQFF	TGTGCCAGTAACCCGACAGGGAACTCCTACAATGAGCAGTTCTTC
.	TRBV6-5	few	TRBJ2-5	CASSPNLETQYF	TGTGCCAGCAGTCCTAATTTGGAGACCCAGTACTTC
.	TRBV20-1	many	TRBJ2-7	CSAPDGRRSYEQYF	TGCAGTGCCCCGGACGGTCGGCGATCCTACGAGCAGTACTTC
TRBD1	TRBV9	many	TRBJ1-1	CASSLRTGNTEAFF	TGTGCCAGCAGCTTGAGGACAGGGAACACTGAAGCTTTCTTT
.	TRBV6-1	many	TRBJ1-2	CASSEITTNYGYTF	TGTGCCAGCAGTGAAATAACGACGAACTATGGCTACACCTTC
.	TRBV6-1	.	TRBJ2-5	CASSATGTLQETQYF	TGTGCCAGCAGTGCCACCGGGACCCTCCAAGAGACCCAGTACTTC
.	TRBV18	many	TRBJ1-4	CASSPEGRLNEKLFF	TGTGCCAGCTCACCAGAGGGGAGACTGAATGAAAAACTGTTTTTT
.	TRBV28	.	TRBJ1-4	CASSLFGEGLEKLFF	TGTGCCAGCAGTTTATTCGGAGAGGGTCTTGAAAAACTGTTTTTT
TRBD1	TRBV2	.	TRBJ1-2	CASSLTTGIYGYTF	TGTGCCAGCAGCCTAACGACAGGGATCTATGGCTACACCTTC
.	TRBV11-3	.	TRBJ2-1	CASSLVSRGGAQFF	TGTGCCAGCAGCTTAGTGTCTCGGGGCGGGGCGCAGTTCTTC
.	TRBV29-1	.	TRBJ1-1	CSVSPDRAEAFF	TGCAGCGTTTCTCCGGACAGAGCTGAAGCTTTCTTT
TRBD1	TRBV2	many	TRBJ1-6	CAGGDRSSYNSPLHF	TGTGCCGGGGGGGACAGAAGCTCCTATAATTCACCCCTCCACTTT
.	TRBV4-3	many	TRBJ1-1	CASSQDSRGDTEAFF	TGCGCCAGCAGCCAAGATTCGCGGGGGGACACTGAAGCTTTCTTT
.	TRBV18	few	TRBJ2-1	CASSQATAAYNEQFF	TGTGCCAGCTCACAGGCGACTGCCGCCTACAATGAGCAGTTCTTC